Shown below are 29 T cell receptor beta chains from a single sample sequenced in a study of T cell repertoires in cytomegalovirus infection (dated by TCRdb to between 2018 and 2021). The run used an Illumina HiSeq 1500. Using fastp at Q25 and MiXCR, TCRdb reprocessed the public reads and kept productive beta chains. Every distinct CDR3 protein forms one entry, paired with its most common genes and DNA. For this sample there are about 920,000 distinct CDR3 sequences; 30% to 40% appear just once. Together, the top ten hold over 12% of the sample. Their target antigens are unknown. The intended sense of this specimen's treatment or condition label: in vitro stimulation with specific CMV peptide epitopes to enrich CMV-specific T cells. The source was cultured CD8+ T cells from PBMCs, collected from culture after CMV antigen stimulation. Every receptor here comes from a human donor in good health (CMV status not recorded). Some clones in this sample may be carry-over from other donors' samples.

This clonotype was recorded at least ten times. V is TRBV9 and J is TRBJ1-4; TRBD1 is a possible D gene (6 bases). Germline CDR1 and CDR2: SGDLS and YYNGEE. The CDR3 extends over 15 amino acids. Trimming took off 4 bases at V and 6 bases at J, with 16 bases between the two ends. The CDR3 region is CASSPRAGEHEKLFF. The CDR3 nucleotides are TGTGCCAGCAGCCCTAGGGCAGGGGAACATGAAAAACTGTTTTTT.

The rearrangement uses TRBV23-1 and TRBJ1-1, with D perhaps TRBD1 (5 bases). TRBV23-1 is an ORF, with its function uncertain. Trimming cost V 6 bases and J 8 bases, with 19 bases left between them. The CDR3 is 14 amino acids. The DNA for the CDR3 is TGCGCCAGCAGCCTGACAGAAGAGGTTCTCGAAGCTTTCTTT. Residues: CASSLTEEVLEAFF.

The CDR3 bases are TGTGCCAGTAGTATGAAGGGCTATGGCTCCGGCTACACCTTC. This codes for CASSMKGYGSGYTF. The rearrangement links TRBV19 to TRBJ1-2; D is uncertain. CDR3 size: 14 residues. Deletions cut 3 bases from V and 8 bases from J, with 16 bases between. The V gene's germline CDR1 is LNHDA and CDR2 SQIVND (reference sequence).

This clonotype was detected many times. J is TRBJ1-1 and V is TRBV20-1; 8 bases are a match to TRBD1. This CDR3 has 15 residues. J lost 0 bases, V lost 4 bases, and 7 bases had no gene match. Looked up from germline, CDR1 is DFQATT and CDR2 is SNEGSKA (reference sequence). Written as DNA, the CDR3 is TGCAGTGCTAATCGAAGGGACAGGTTGAACACTGAAGCTTTCTTT. Translated, it gives CSANRRDRLNTEAFF.

The gene calls are TRBV6-5 and TRBJ1-5; possible D gene TRBD1, 6 bases. Between the trimmed V and J ends, which lost 1 base and 7 bases, there was a span of 11 bases. Germline V gives CDR1 MNHEY, CDR2 SVGAGI. This CDR3 is 14 amino acids long. In nucleotides, the CDR3 is TGTGCCAGCAGTTACTTACCCCAGGGGCAGCCCCAGCATTTT. As protein: CASSYLPQGQPQHF.

This clonotype was detected ten times or more. The chain combines TRBV6-2 or TRBV6-3 with TRBJ2-7; the D gene is possibly TRBD1 (6 bases). The V gene's germline CDR1 is MNHEY and CDR2 SVGEGT. The CDR3 length is 15 residues. Deletions cut 6 bases from V and 0 bases from J, with 15 bases between. CDR3 coding DNA: TGTGCCAGCAGCCCGGGACAAGGGATCTCCTACGAGCAGTACGTC. Its translation is CASSPGQGISYEQYV.

This clonotype was seen at least ten times. The V gene is TRBV7-2, the J gene TRBJ2-1, with TRBD2 matching 7 bases. The junction had 10 bases not matched to a gene; V was cut back by 5 bases and J by 0 bases. CDR1 is SGHTA and CDR2 is FQGNSA in the germline V gene. The CDR3 consists of 17 residues. Here the CDR3 reads CASSTPMGLTSYNEQFF. The CDR3 region has the DNA TGTGCCAGCAGCACGCCCATGGGACTAACCTCCTACAATGAGCAGTTCTTC.

This clonotype was picked up many times. The rearrangement joins TRBV12-3 or TRBV12-4 to TRBJ1-3; D is possibly TRBD1 (5 bases). Trimming stripped 7 bases from V and 3 bases from J, with 19 bases between. This CDR3 comprises 16 residues. CDR3 DNA: TGTGCCAGCACTCCCTACAGGATGCCCTATGGAAACACCATATATTTT. It specifies CASTPYRMPYGNTIYF.

This clonotype turned up a few times. The chain carries TRBV7-6 and TRBJ1-1; no clear D gene. The ends were cut back, 3 bases at V and 5 bases at J, with 10 bases in the middle. The CDR3 has 13 amino acids. Germline assignment: CDR1 SGHVS and CDR2 FNYEAQ. Written as DNA, the CDR3 is TGTGCCAGCAGCTTTCGAGTCTATACTGAAGCTTTCTTT. Its translation: CASSFRVYTEAFF. Full variable domain (outside the CDR3, taken from reference TRBV7-6 and TRBJ1-1): GAGVSQSPRYKVTKRGQDVALRCDPISGHVSLYWYRQALGQGPEFLTYFNYEAQQDKSGLPNDRFSAERPEGSISTLTIQRTEQRDSAMYRCASSFRVYTEAFFGQGTRLTVV.

This chain connects TRBV3-1 to TRBJ2-2; 11 bases match TRBD1. Trimming took 0 bases from V and 5 from J; bases not matched to a gene: 17. This CDR3 comprises 21 residues. Per germline, CDR1 LGHDT and CDR2 YNNKEL (reference sequence). CDR3 DNA sequence: TGTGCCAGCAGCCAAGATCGGGACAGGGGGGTCCGGATCCCGGCAACCGGGGAGCTGTTTTTT. Residues: CASSQDRDRGVRIPATGELFF.

The rearrangement links TRBV12-3 or TRBV12-4 to TRBJ2-1, with TRBD2 as a possible D gene (7 bases). Trimming stripped 7 bases from V and 4 bases from J, with 17 bases between. The CDR3 totals 15 residues. The CDR3 loop reads CASTKGGRGYNEQFF. CDR3 nucleotide sequence: TGTGCCAGCACCAAGGGGGGGAGAGGATACAATGAGCAGTTCTTC.

The chain couples TRBV15 to TRBJ1-1, with TRBD1 matching over 9 bases. V lost 0 bases and J lost 5; bases outside the gene matches: 7. The CDR3 length is 16 residues. Germline V gives CDR1 LNHNV, CDR2 YYDKDF (reference sequence). DNA of the CDR3: TGTGCCACCAGCAGAGAACCTTGGGACAGGGATACTGAAGCTTTCTTT. Protein product: CATSREPWDRDTEAFF.

This clonotype came up a few times. The rearrangement joins TRBV7-9 to TRBJ1-2; weak D call: TRBD1 (5 bases). Trimming removed 4 bases from V and 4 bases from J, with 13 bases in between. Germline V gene lookup returns CDR1 SEHNR and CDR2 FQNEAQ (reference sequence). The CDR3 has 14 amino acids. As DNA, the CDR3 is TGTGCCAGCAGCTCTGCCTCGGGGCCCTATGGCTACACCTTC. The encoded protein is CASSSASGPYGYTF.

The rearrangement joins TRBV5-1 to TRBJ2-7; D not resolved. Germline V gene data show CDR1 as SGHRS and CDR2 as YFSETQ. CDR3 size: 12 residues. Trimming cost V 0 bases and J 5 bases, with 6 bases left between them. The chain's CDR3 is CASSLVADEQYF. CDR3 nucleotide sequence: TGCGCCAGCAGCTTGGTTGCGGACGAGCAGTACTTC.

There are a few counts of this clonotype. The chain links TRBV6-5 to TRBJ1-3, with unresolved D. The V gene's germline CDR1 is MNHEY and CDR2 SVGAGI. V shed 6 bases and J shed 3 bases, with 9 bases lying between them. The CDR3 sequence is 13 residues long. CDR3 protein: CASSQNRGNTIYF. The CDR3 nucleotides read TGTGCCAGCAGCCAGAACCGTGGAAACACCATATATTTT.

J is TRBJ1-5 and V is TRBV6-6; D unclear. The germline V gene encodes CDR1 MNHNY and CDR2 SVGAGI (reference sequence). The CDR3 is made up of 15 amino acids. Between the trimmed V and J ends, which lost 0 bases and 3 bases, there was a span of 9 bases. CDR3 sequence: CASSYSLPNNQPQHF. The CDR3 bases are TGTGCCAGCAGTTACTCCTTACCGAACAATCAGCCCCAGCATTTT.

The chain employs TRBV24-1 and TRBJ2-2; 9 nucleotides match TRBD1. This CDR3 has 16 amino acids. Trimming at V came to 4 bases and at J to 3 bases, leaving 5 bases not matched to a gene. The germline V gene encodes CDR1 KGHDR and CDR2 SFDVKD. The DNA of the CDR3 is TGTGCCACCAGTGACCCGACAGGGGGTGACACCGGGGAGCTGTTTTTT. This encodes CATSDPTGGDTGELFF.

This clonotype was seen more than once but under ten times. The chain couples TRBV25-1 to TRBJ1-1; tentatively, D is TRBD1 (5 bases). The germline V and J ends were trimmed by 8 bases and 7 bases, with 11 bases remaining between them. The CDR3 has 11 amino acids. Germline values: CDR1 MGHDK, CDR2 SYGVNS. The CDR3 DNA is TGTGCCAGCGAGGGGCAGGGTGAAGCTTTCTTT. As protein: CASEGQGEAFF. Filled out from reference TRBV25-1 and TRBJ1-1, the complete variable domain reads EADIYQTPRYLVIGTGKKITLECSQTMGHDKMYWYQQDPGMELHLIHYSYGVNSTEKGDLSSESTVSRIRTEHFPLTLESARPSHTSQYLCASEGQGEAFFGQGTRLTVV.

About this clonotype: With a much larger clone just one base away, this may be a read error. The chain joins TRBV7-6 to TRBJ2-7; 7 bases line up with TRBD1. Germline CDR1 reads SGHVS; CDR2 reads FNYEAQ. V lost 0 bases and J lost 6; bases outside the gene matches: 8. This CDR3 is 15 amino acids long. The CDR3 spells CASSLAVTGPSEQYV. In DNA form, the CDR3 reads TGTGCCAGCAGCTTAGCGGTGACAGGGCCAAGCGAGCAGTACGTC.

This chain connects TRBV13 to TRBJ1-1; D perhaps matches TRBD1 (6 bases). Trimming cost V 5 bases and J 6 bases, with 13 bases left between them. Germline V gene sequence: CDR1 PRHDT, CDR2 FYEKMQ (reference sequence). The length of the CDR3 is 13 residues. DNA of the CDR3: TGTGCCAGCAGCCGCGAACAGGGTCCTGAAGCTTTCTTT. It codes for CASSREQGPEAFF.

This clonotype was seen more than once but under ten times. This chain connects TRBV6-1 to TRBJ2-3, with 11 nucleotides matching TRBD2. This CDR3 has 14 residues. Trimming removed 8 bases from V and 4 bases from J; junction bases left unmatched: 5. The germline CDR1 and CDR2 sequences are MNHNS and SASEGT. The CDR3 DNA reads TGTGCCAGCGGACTAGCGGGTGGTTCAGATACGCAGTATTTT. Amino acid sequence: CASGLAGGSDTQYF.

A remark on this clonotype: The CDR3 carries no conserved terminal phenylalanine or tryptophan, so it likely arises from a read error. V is TRBV12-3 or TRBV12-4 and J is TRBJ1-1; perhaps TRBD1 as D (6 bases). With 2 bases removed from V and 1 base from J, the gap between germline ends came to 11 bases. This CDR3 is 15 amino acids long. The CDR3 loop reads CASSLLRRGNTEAFL. For the CDR3, the DNA is TGTGCCAGCAGTTTACTCCGCAGGGGGAACACTGAAGCTTTCTTA.

About this clonotype itself: This may be a read error, as it is one base from a much larger clone. The CDR3, as DNA: TGTACCAGCAGCCTTGGAGAGGGCAGTGAAAAACTGTTTTTT. This codes for CTSSLGEGSEKLFF. V is TRBV11-1 and J is TRBJ1-4; no clear D gene. The CDR3 runs to 14 residues. Per germline, CDR1 SGHAT and CDR2 FQDESV (reference sequence).

This clonotype was detected a few times. The CDR3 reads CASSIFSYQPQHF. CDR3 nucleotide sequence: TGTGCCAGTAGTATTTTCAGCTATCAGCCCCAGCATTTT. V usage is TRBV19 and J usage is TRBJ1-5, with D unclear. Germline loops: CDR1 LNHDA, CDR2 SQIVND (reference sequence). The CDR3 contains 13 residues. The V end was cut by 3 bases, the J end by 5 bases, with 8 bases between.

This clonotype was picked up many times. CDR3 region: CAIRDSVYNSPLHF. As DNA, the CDR3 is TGTGCCATCAGGGACAGCGTCTATAATTCACCCCTCCACTTT. J is TRBJ1-6 and V is TRBV10-3; tentative D call: TRBD1 (6 bases). Deletions cut 6 bases from V and 3 bases from J, with 9 bases between. The CDR3 has 14 amino acids. Per germline, CDR1 ENHRY and CDR2 SYGVKD.

This clonotype was detected a few times. V is TRBV7-9 and J is TRBJ2-7; 7 positions match TRBD1. The CDR3 covers 16 residues. The germline V gene encodes CDR1 SEHNR and CDR2 FQNEAQ (reference sequence). The V gene end was trimmed by 4 bases and the J gene end by 0 bases; junction bases not matched to a gene: 9. The CDR3 sequence: CASSSSGTDVSYEQYV. The CDR3 nucleotides read TGTGCCAGCAGCTCTTCCGGGACAGACGTCTCCTACGAGCAGTACGTC.

Points on this clonotype: The junction and the germline gene differ at one end; a read error may be behind it. This rearrangement joins TRBV7-6 to TRBJ2-2, with 9 bases fitting TRBD2. The CDR3 has 17 amino acids. In germline, CDR1 is SGHVS, CDR2 FNYEAQ. This CDR3 reads CASSLARGGRNTEELFF. The CDR3 DNA follows: TGTGCCAGCAGCTTAGCGCGGGGGGGCCGAAATACCGAGGAGCTGTTTTTT.

This rearrangement joins TRBV7-2 to TRBJ2-2; 9 bases match TRBD1. CDR3 length: 17 amino acids. CDR1 is SGHTA, CDR2 FQGNSA, per germline. Germline trimming cut 1 base from V and 4 bases from J; bases unmatched to any gene: 7. CDR3: CASSLGGTGFGTGELFF. The CDR3 nucleotides read TGTGCCAGCAGCTTAGGGGGGACAGGGTTTGGCACCGGGGAGCTGTTTTTT.

CDR3 nucleotide sequence: TGTGCCAGCAGCTCGACTAGCGGGGGGGCCAGTCCCTACAATGAGCAGTTCTTC. Encoded protein: CASSSTSGGASPYNEQFF. The chain employs TRBV13 and TRBJ2-1, with 14 nucleotides matching TRBD2. Germline V lookup: CDR1 PRHDT, CDR2 FYEKMQ (reference sequence). The CDR3 totals 18 residues. V was clipped by 4 bases and J by 2 bases; unmatched bases: 7.